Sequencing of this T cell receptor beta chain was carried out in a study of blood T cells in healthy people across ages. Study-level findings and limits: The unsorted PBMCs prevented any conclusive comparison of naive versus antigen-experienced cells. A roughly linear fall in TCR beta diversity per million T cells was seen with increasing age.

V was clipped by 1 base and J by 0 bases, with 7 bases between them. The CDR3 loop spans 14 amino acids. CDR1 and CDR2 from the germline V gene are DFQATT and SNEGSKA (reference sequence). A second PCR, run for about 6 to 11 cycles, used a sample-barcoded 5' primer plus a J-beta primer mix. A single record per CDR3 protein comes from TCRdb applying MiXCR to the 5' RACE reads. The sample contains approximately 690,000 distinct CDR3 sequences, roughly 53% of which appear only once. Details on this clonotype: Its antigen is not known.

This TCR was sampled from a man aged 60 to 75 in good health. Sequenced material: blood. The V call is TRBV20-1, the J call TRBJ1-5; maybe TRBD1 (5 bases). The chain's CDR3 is CSARGGHSNQPQHF. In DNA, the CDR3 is TGCAGTGCTAGAGGGGGCCATAGCAATCAGCCCCAGCATTTT.